What follows describes a single T cell receptor (beta chain). The sample originates from a study of blood T cell repertoires in COVID-19. Study overall: Whether acute or convalescent, the COVID-19 samples came from the United States, Italy and Spain. T cells, B-cell-depleted T cells, or PBMCs supplied cDNA or gDNA.

Original analysis: Amplification of reference gene primers provided the estimated nucleated cell counts. Sequencing used immunoSEQ multiplex PCR; TCRdb keeps in-frame clones, though not all of them. V and J calls and clone size come straight from that table; D and trimming were deduced from the DNA. The data show roughly 98,000 clones, around four fifths seen once. Germline-derived CDR1 and CDR2 are SGHRS and YFSETQ. The CDR3 covers 14 residues. V lost 1 base and J lost 5, with 12 bases in between. This TCR was sampled from a woman in her 70s with active or convalescent COVID-19. The sample comprised peripheral blood. The chain has TRBV5-1 and TRBJ1-1, with D possibly TRBD1 on 5 matching bases. CDR3 sequence reads: CASSLYGGGTEAFF. The CDR3 DNA reads as TGCGCCAGCAGCTTGTATGGGGGAGGAACTGAAGCTTTCTTT. The variable domain in full, completed from reference TRBV5-1 and TRBJ1-1, reads KAGVTQTPRYLIKTRGQQVTLSCSPISGHRSVSWYQQTPGQGLQFLFEYFSETQRNKGNFPGRFSGRQFSNSRSEMNVSTLELGDSALYLCASSLYGGGTEAFFGQGTRLTVV.